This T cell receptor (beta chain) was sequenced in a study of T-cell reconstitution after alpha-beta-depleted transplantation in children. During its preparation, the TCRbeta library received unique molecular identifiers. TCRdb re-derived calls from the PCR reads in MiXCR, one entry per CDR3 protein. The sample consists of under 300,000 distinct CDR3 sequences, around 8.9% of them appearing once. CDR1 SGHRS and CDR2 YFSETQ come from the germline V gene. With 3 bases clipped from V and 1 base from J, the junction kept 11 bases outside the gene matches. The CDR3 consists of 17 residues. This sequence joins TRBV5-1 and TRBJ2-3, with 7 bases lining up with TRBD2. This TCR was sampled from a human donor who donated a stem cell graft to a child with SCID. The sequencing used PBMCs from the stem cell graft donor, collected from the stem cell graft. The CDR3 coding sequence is TGCGCCAGCAGCTACGGGACTACTAGAACCCGCACAGATACGCAGTATTTT. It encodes CASSYGTTRTRTDTQYF.